One sample yielded the 20 T cell receptor beta chains listed below, sequenced in a study of blood T cell repertoires in COVID-19. The assay was immunoSEQ multiplex PCR, and TCRdb's table has in-frame clones only and misses some. This table has more than 120,000 clones, roughly 84% appearing once. Sequenced: peripheral blood. The receptor set was obtained from a human donor in a cohort sampled during active COVID-19.

This chain connects TRBV4-2 to TRBJ2-4, with D possibly TRBD2 on 6 matching bases. This CDR3 region has 13 residues. V was trimmed by 5 bases and J by 10 bases, leaving 15 bases between them. CDR1 is LGHNA and CDR2 is YNFKEQ in the germline V gene. The chain's CDR3 is CASSLGERGIQYF. The DNA of the CDR3 is TGTGCCAGCAGCTTGGGGGAACGGGGGATTCAGTACTTC.

The genes are TRBV19 and TRBJ2-3; maybe TRBD1 (5 bases). Germline CDR1 reads LNHDA; CDR2 reads SQIVND (reference sequence). CDR3 length: 15 amino acids. With 2 bases removed from V and 1 base from J, the gap between germline ends came to 10 bases. CDR3: CASSITGVGTDTQYF. As DNA, the CDR3 is TGTGCCAGTAGTATAACAGGTGTGGGCACAGATACGCAGTATTTT.

This clone was seen once. This chain joins TRBV5-4 and TRBJ2-5; 12 positions agree with TRBD2. Germline CDR1 is SGHNT and CDR2 is YYREEE (reference sequence). V shed 4 bases, J shed 5 bases, and the junction held 3 bases outside the gene matches. The CDR3 contains 14 residues. The CDR3 DNA follows: TGTGCCAGCAGCGGGACTAGCGGGCAGGAGACCCAGTACTTC. It yields the protein CASSGTSGQETQYF.

The V and J genes are TRBV5-1 and TRBJ2-1; perhaps TRBD1 as D (5 bases). Germline-derived CDR1 and CDR2 are SGHRS and YFSETQ. V dropped 4 bases and J dropped 0 bases, with 14 bases sitting between them. The CDR3 is 16 residues long. The CDR3 loop reads CASSVGHFNSYNEQFF. In DNA form, the CDR3 reads TGCGCCAGCAGCGTTGGACATTTTAACTCCTACAATGAGCAGTTCTTC.

A few counts support this clone. The chain employs TRBV7-9 and TRBJ2-2; possible D gene TRBD1, 6 bases. This CDR3 region has 15 residues. Germline CDR1 and CDR2: SEHNR and FQNEAQ (reference sequence). V lost 7 bases and J lost 2, with 14 bases in between. CDR3 nucleotides: TGTGCCAGCATCGGTAGACAGGACAACACCGGGGAGCTGTTTTTT. Residues: CASIGRQDNTGELFF.

This clone came up once. The J gene is TRBJ1-6, the V gene TRBV28; D is undetermined. The germline V gene has CDR1 MDHEN and CDR2 SYDVKM. V lost 7 bases and J lost 12, with 16 bases in between. The CDR3 is 13 amino acids. CDR3 in amino acids: CASIRRGREPLHF. Here the CDR3 DNA reads TGTGCCAGCATCCGCCGTGGTAGAGAACCCCTCCACTTT.

The gene calls are TRBV21-1 and TRBJ1-5. TRBV21-1 represents a pseudogene. The CDR3 extends over 18 amino acids. The CDR3 here is CASSKGRSGKPSNQPQHF. The CDR3 nucleotides are TGTGCCAGCAGCAAAGGGCGATCGGGGAAACCAAGCAATCAGCCCCAGCATTTT.

The gene calls are TRBV9 and TRBJ1-6, with 8 bases aligning to TRBD1. V lost 0 bases to trimming and J lost 10 bases; unmatched junction nucleotides: 6. Germline loops: CDR1 SGDLS, CDR2 YYNGEE. There are 15 residues in the CDR3. The CDR3, as DNA: TGTGCCAGCAGCGTAGATGGACAGGGCGGCTCACCCCTCCACTTT. This codes for CASSVDGQGGSPLHF.

The chain combines TRBV2 with TRBJ1-2; 7 bases agree with TRBD1. The CDR3 is 13 residues long. J lost 7 bases, V lost 5 bases, and 7 bases had no gene match. From germline, CDR1 is SNHLY and CDR2 FYNNEI. CDR3 nucleotide sequence: TGTGCCAGCAGTCCCGGACAGGTTGTTGGCTACACCTTC. It specifies CASSPGQVVGYTF.

The chain combines TRBV19 with TRBJ2-5; 7 bases fit TRBD1. Germline CDR1 LNHDA, CDR2 SQIVND (reference sequence). V lost 3 bases to trimming and J lost 2 bases; unmatched junction nucleotides: 3. The CDR3 is 14 residues long. CDR3 sequence (DNA): TGTGCCAGTAGTATGGGACAGACACAAGAGACCCAGTACTTC. Translating gives CASSMGQTQETQYF.

V gene TRBV3-1 (or the pseudogene TRBV3-2) combines with J gene TRBJ2-7; 10 bases agree with TRBD1. This CDR3 spans 13 amino acids. J lost 9 bases, V lost 3 bases, and 5 bases had no gene match. From germline, CDR1 is LGHDT and CDR2 YNNKEL (reference sequence). CDR3 DNA: TGTGCCAGCAGCCAGGACAGGGGGGACGGGCAGTACTTC. Encoded protein: CASSQDRGDGQYF.

The chain couples TRBV6-5 to TRBJ2-7; possible D gene TRBD1, 6 bases. The CDR3 sequence is 12 residues long. The germline gives CDR1 MNHEY, CDR2 SVGAGI. Trimming left V 9 bases short and J 3 bases short, with 12 bases between. The CDR3 reads CASQGSGYEQYF. CDR3 coding DNA: TGTGCCAGTCAGGGGTCAGGCTACGAGCAGTACTTC.

This clone turned up a few times. The chain couples TRBV23-1 to TRBJ1-6; 9 nucleotides line up with TRBD1. TRBV23-1 is filed as an ORF, its function uncertain. Trimming removed 7 bases from V and 10 bases from J; junction bases left unmatched: 14. The CDR3 consists of 16 residues. CDR3 region: CASILPGTGRRSPLHF. CDR3 nucleotide sequence: TGCGCCAGCATCCTACCCGGGACAGGGAGGCGGTCACCCCTCCACTTT.

The J gene is TRBJ2-5, the V gene TRBV6-4; the D is unclear. Trimming cost V 3 bases and J 5 bases, with 13 bases left between them. Per the germline V gene, CDR1 is MRHNA and CDR2 is SNTAGT. The CDR3 has 14 amino acids. The CDR3 is CASSEPSLRETQYF. The CDR3 DNA is TGTGCCAGCAGTGAGCCGAGCCTGAGGGAGACCCAGTACTTC.

In this sample, this clone turned up a few times. The chain recombines TRBV11-2 with TRBJ1-2, with a tentative D call TRBD1 (5 bases). Trimming removed 0 bases from V and 0 bases from J, with 11 bases in between. Looked up from germline, CDR1 is SGHAT and CDR2 is FQNNGV. This CDR3 is 16 amino acids long. CDR3 sequence: CASSLERGATNYGYTF. The DNA for the CDR3 is TGTGCCAGCAGCTTAGAGCGGGGCGCAACTAACTATGGCTACACCTTC. Based on the CDR3 plus reference TRBV11-2 and TRBJ1-2, the full variable domain is EAGVAQSPRYKIIEKRQSVAFWCNPISGHATLYWYQQILGQGPKLLIQFQNNGVVDDSQLPKDRFSAERLKGVDSTLKIQPAKLEDSAVYLCASSLERGATNYGYTFGSGTRLTVV.

The chain joins TRBV19 to TRBJ2-1, with D tentatively TRBD2 (5 bases). Trimming removed 5 bases from V and 8 bases from J, with 16 bases in between. CDR1 is LNHDA, CDR2 SQIVND, per germline (reference sequence). The CDR3 runs to 14 residues. CDR3 amino acids: CASSSGLPSHEQFF. CDR3 nucleotide sequence: TGTGCCAGTAGTTCCGGACTCCCATCGCATGAGCAGTTCTTC.

The chain employs TRBV3-1 (or the pseudogene TRBV3-2) and TRBJ2-7, with D hard to call. Germline values: CDR1 LGHDT, CDR2 YNNKEL (reference sequence). Between the trimmed V and J ends, which lost 0 bases and 2 bases, there was a span of 11 bases. The CDR3 is 15 residues long. The CDR3 nucleotides read TGTGCCAGCAGCCAAGAGTCTTCGGAGACCTACGAGCAGTACTTC. This codes for CASSQESSETYEQYF.

Many counts were recorded for this clone. Compared with germline, one end of the junction differs, possibly owing to a read error. This chain joins TRBV28 and TRBJ1-1, with 9 bases aligning to TRBD1. CDR3 length equals 13 residues. Germline assignment: CDR1 MDHEN and CDR2 SYDVKM. CDR3 in amino acids: CASRLPGQGGQVF. CDR3 coding DNA: TGTGCCAGCAGATTACCGGGACAGGGCGGGCAAGTCTTT.

The chain uses TRBV5-1 and TRBJ2-1; 10 bases line up with TRBD1. Germline lookup yields CDR1 SGHRS and CDR2 YFSETQ. The CDR3 spans 15 residues. V lost 4 bases to trimming and J lost 8 bases; unmatched junction nucleotides: 9. As DNA, the CDR3 is TGCGCCAGCAGCAAAATCCCGGGACAGGGGCATGAGCAGTTCTTC. Protein sequence: CASSKIPGQGHEQFF.

The chain recombines TRBV2 with TRBJ2-4, with TRBD1 identical over 9 bases. J was trimmed by 1 base and V by 5 bases; bases with no gene match: 6. Germline lookup yields CDR1 SNHLY and CDR2 FYNNEI. The CDR3 sequence is 16 residues long. The CDR3 spells CASSSTGGAAKNIQYF. The CDR3 DNA reads as TGTGCCAGCAGTTCAACAGGGGGCGCGGCCAAAAACATTCAGTACTTC.